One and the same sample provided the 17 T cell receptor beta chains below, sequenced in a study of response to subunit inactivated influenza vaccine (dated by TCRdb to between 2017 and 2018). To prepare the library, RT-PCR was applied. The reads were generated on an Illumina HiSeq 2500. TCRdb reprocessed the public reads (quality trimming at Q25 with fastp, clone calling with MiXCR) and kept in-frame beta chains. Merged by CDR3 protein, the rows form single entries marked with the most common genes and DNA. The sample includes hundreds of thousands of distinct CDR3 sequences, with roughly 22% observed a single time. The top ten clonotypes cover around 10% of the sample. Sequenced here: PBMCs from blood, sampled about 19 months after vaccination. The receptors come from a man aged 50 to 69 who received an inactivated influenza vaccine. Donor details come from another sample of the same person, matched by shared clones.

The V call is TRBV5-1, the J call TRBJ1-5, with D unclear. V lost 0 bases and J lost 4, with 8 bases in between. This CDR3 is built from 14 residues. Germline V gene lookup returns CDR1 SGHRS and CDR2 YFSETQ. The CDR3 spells CASSLESRNQPQHF. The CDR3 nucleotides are TGCGCCAGCAGCTTGGAGAGCCGGAATCAGCCCCAGCATTTT.

For the CDR3, the DNA is TGTGCCAGCAGCTTGGGATGGGGCCCTGGACAGGGGTGGACTGAAGCTTTCTTT. Translation gives CASSLGWGPGQGWTEAFF. The chain employs TRBV11-1 and TRBJ1-1; 9 bases align to TRBD1. CDR1 is SGHAT, CDR2 FQDESV, per germline (reference sequence). The CDR3 is 18 amino acids. V gave up 3 bases and J gave up 5 bases; unmatched junction bases: 16. Combining the CDR3 with reference TRBV11-1 and TRBJ1-1 gives the whole variable domain EAEVAQSPRYKITEKSQAVAFWCDPISGHATLYWYRQILGQGPELLVQFQDESVVDDSQLPKDRFSAERLKGVDSTLKIQPAELGDSAMYLCASSLGWGPGQGWTEAFFGQGTRLTVV.

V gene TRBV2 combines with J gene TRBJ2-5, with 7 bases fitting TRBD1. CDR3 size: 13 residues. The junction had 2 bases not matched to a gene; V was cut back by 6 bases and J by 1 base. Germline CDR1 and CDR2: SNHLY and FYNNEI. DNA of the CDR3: TGTGCCAGCAGGGGGACAGCCCAAGAGACCCAGTACTTC. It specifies CASRGTAQETQYF.

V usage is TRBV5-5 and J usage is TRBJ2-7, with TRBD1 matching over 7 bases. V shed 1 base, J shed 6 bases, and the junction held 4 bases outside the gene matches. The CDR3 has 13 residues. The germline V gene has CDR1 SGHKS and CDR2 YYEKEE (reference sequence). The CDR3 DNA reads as TGTGCCAGCAGCTTGACAGGGGACATCGAGCAGTACTTC. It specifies CASSLTGDIEQYF. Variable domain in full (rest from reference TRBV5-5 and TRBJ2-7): DAGVTQSPTHLIKTRGQQVTLRCSPISGHKSVSWYQQVLGQGPQFIFQYYEKEERGRGNFPDRFSARQFPNYSSELNVNALLLGDSALYLCASSLTGDIEQYFGPGTRLTVT.

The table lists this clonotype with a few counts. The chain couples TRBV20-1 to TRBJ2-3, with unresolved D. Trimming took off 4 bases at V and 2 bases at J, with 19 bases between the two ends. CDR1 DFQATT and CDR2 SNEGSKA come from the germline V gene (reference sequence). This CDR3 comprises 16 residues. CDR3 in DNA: TGCAGTGCTAACCGGGTGGCTACTCCATACACAGATACGCAGTATTTT. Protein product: CSANRVATPYTDTQYF.

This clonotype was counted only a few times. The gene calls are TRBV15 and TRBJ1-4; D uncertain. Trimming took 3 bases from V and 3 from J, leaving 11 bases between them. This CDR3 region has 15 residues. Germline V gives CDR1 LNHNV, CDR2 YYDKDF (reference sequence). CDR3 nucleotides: TGTGCCACCAGCAGGCGGGAAGGAGCTAATGAAAAACTGTTTTTT. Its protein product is CATSRREGANEKLFF.

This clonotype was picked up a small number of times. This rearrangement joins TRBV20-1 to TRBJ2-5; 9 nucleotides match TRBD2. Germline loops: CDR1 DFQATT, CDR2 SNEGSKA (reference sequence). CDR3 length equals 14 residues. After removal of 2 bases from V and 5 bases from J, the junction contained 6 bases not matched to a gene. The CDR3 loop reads CSARSSGGVETQYF. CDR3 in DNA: TGCAGTGCTAGAAGTAGCGGGGGCGTTGAGACCCAGTACTTC.

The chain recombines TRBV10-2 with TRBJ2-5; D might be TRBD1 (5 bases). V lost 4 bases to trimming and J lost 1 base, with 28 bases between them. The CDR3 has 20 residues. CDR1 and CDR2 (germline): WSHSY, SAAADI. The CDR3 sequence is CASSASRADGTARFQETQYF. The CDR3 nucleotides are TGCGCCAGCAGTGCCAGCAGGGCGGACGGAACCGCACGTTTCCAAGAGACCCAGTACTTC.

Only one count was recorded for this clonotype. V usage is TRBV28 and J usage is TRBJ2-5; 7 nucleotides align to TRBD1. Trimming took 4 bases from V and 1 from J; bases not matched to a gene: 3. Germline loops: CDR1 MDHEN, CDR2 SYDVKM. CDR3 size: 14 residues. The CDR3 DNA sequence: TGTGCCAGCAGTTCGACAGGGACCCAAGAGACCCAGTACTTC. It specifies CASSSTGTQETQYF.

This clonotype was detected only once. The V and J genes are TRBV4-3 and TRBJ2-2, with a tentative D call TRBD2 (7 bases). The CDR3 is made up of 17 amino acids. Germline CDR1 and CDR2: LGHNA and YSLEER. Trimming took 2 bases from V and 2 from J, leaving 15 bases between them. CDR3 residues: CASSQRWGGTNTGELFF. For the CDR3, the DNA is TGCGCCAGCAGCCAAAGGTGGGGGGGCACCAACACCGGGGAGCTGTTTTTT.

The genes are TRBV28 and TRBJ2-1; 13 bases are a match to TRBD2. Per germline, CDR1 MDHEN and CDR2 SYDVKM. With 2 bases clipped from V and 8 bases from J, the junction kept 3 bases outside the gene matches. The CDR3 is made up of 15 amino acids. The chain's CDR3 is CASSLTSGRAYEQFF. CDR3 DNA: TGTGCCAGCAGTTTAACTAGCGGGAGGGCCTATGAGCAGTTCTTC.

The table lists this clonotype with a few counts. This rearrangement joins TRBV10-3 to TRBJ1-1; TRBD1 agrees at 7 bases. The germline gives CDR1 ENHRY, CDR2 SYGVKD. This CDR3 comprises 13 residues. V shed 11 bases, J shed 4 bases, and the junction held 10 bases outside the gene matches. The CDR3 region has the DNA TGTGCCGTCTCAGGGGGATCATCCACTGAAGCTTTCTTT. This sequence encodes CAVSGGSSTEAFF.

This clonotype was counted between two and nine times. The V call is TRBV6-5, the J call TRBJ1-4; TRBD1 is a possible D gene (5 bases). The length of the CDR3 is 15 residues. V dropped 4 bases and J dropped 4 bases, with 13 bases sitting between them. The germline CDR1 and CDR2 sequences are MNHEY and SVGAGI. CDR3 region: CASSSQGNDNEKLFF. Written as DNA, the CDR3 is TGTGCCAGCAGTTCTCAGGGAAACGATAATGAAAAACTGTTTTTT.

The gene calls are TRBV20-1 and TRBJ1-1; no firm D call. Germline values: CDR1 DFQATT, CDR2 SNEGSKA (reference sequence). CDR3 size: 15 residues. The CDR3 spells CRRYRYRTSGAEAFF. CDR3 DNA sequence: TGCAGGCGCTATCGCTACCGAACCTCGGGCGCTGAAGCTTTCTTT.

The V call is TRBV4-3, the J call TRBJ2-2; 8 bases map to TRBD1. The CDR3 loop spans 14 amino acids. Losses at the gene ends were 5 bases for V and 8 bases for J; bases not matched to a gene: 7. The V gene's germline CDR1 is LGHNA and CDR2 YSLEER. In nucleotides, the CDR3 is TGCGCCAGCAGCACCCGGACAGGGTCTGGGGAGCTGTTTTTT. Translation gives CASSTRTGSGELFF.

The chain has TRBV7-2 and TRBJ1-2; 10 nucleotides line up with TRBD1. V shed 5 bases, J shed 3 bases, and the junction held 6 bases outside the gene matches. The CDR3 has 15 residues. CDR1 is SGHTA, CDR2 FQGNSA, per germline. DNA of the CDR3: TGTGCCAGCAGCCAACGACAGGGGGCCGACTATGGCTACACCTTC. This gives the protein CASSQRQGADYGYTF.

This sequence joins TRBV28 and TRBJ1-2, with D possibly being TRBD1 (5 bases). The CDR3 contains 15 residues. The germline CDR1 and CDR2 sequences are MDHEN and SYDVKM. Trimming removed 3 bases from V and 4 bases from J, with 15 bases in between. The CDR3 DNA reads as TGTGCCAGCAGTTTGACGGGGCGCGGAGGCTATGGCTACACCTTC. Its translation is CASSLTGRGGYGYTF.